The 20 T cell receptor beta chains given below trace back to one sample, sequenced in a study of T cell clonality in common variable immunodeficiency. Study-wide results and caveats: Common variable immunodeficiency TCR beta sequences reportedly had fewer deletions and N-nucleotide insertions.

TCRdb keeps only in-frame clones here, not all; method: immunoSEQ multiplex PCR. This sample carries about 3,400 clones and no singletons, and 25% goes to the top ten. These receptors lack a known antigen. Sequencing input: peripheral blood mononuclear cells. These receptors were collected from a human donor with common variable immunodeficiency.

This clone has more than one count but fewer than ten. The read terminates 3 residues ahead of where the CDR3 ends, so the germline J gene completes it. The V call is TRBV19, the J call TRBJ2-5; possibly TRBD1 for D (6 bases). CDR3 size: 17 residues. CDR1 and CDR2 from the germline V gene are LNHDA and SQIVND (reference sequence). The V end was cut by 10 bases, the J end by 1 base, with 25 bases between. Incomplete CDR3 DNA: TGTGCCACGAGAAGTGGACGGACAGAAGATTTCCAAGAGACC. Residues: CATRSGRTEDFQET. The complete CDR3 protein is CATRSGRTEDFQETQYF. The whole variable domain, remainder taken from reference TRBV19 and TRBJ2-5, is DGGITQSPKYLFRKEGQNVTLSCEQNLNHDAMYWYRQDPGQGLRLIYYSQIVNDFQKGDIAEGYSVSREKKESFPLTVTSAQKNPTAFYLCATRSGRTEDFQETQYFGPGTRLLVL.

This clone was counted only a few times. Read sequence stops 3 residues before the CDR3 end, and the germline J gene provides the missing end. The chain employs TRBV2 and TRBJ2-5; TRBD1 matches 8 bases. The CDR3 sequence is 15 residues long. Germline V gene lookup returns CDR1 SNHLY and CDR2 FYNNEI. J was trimmed by 1 base and V by 6 bases; bases with no gene match: 7. The CDR3 bases that were read are TGTGCCAGCAGCAAGGACAGGGTTGGCCAAGAGACC. Its protein is CASSKDRVGQET. The CDR3 in full is CASSKDRVGQETQYF. The whole variable domain, filled in from reference TRBV2 and TRBJ2-5, reads EPEVTQTPSHQVTQMGQEVILRCVPISNHLYFYWYRQILGQKVEFLVSFYNNEISEKSEIFDDQFSVERPDGSNFTLKIRSTKLEDSAMYFCASSKDRVGQETQYFGPGTRLLVL.

CDR3 loop: CSARVKAGTDTQYF. The CDR3 bases that were read are TGCAGTGCTAGGGTCAAAGCGGGCACAGATACG. V and J are TRBV20-1 and TRBJ2-3, with a tentative D call TRBD2 (5 bases). The CDR3 end lies 3 residues beyond the end of the read and is filled in from the germline J gene. The V gene lost 3 bases and the J gene lost 1 base, with 11 bases spanning the gap. Per germline, CDR1 DFQATT and CDR2 SNEGSKA (reference sequence). CDR3 size: 14 residues.

This clone was seen a handful of times. The observed sequence ends 3 residues before the CDR3 terminus, with the missing tail filled in from the germline J gene. This chain connects TRBV19 to TRBJ2-3; D unresolved. Trimming left V 1 base short and J 6 bases short, with 8 bases between. The V gene's germline CDR1 is LNHDA and CDR2 SQIVND (reference sequence). The CDR3 contains 13 residues. The CDR3 spells CASSIAAADTQYF. The covered CDR3 bases are TGTGCCAGTAGTATAGCCGCGGCGGATACG. Together with reference TRBV19 and TRBJ2-3, the CDR3 gives the full variable domain: DGGITQSPKYLFRKEGQNVTLSCEQNLNHDAMYWYRQDPGQGLRLIYYSQIVNDFQKGDIAEGYSVSREKKESFPLTVTSAQKNPTAFYLCASSIAAADTQYFGPGTRLTVL.

This clone was observed a handful of times. Read coverage stops 3 residues before the CDR3 terminus; the germline J gene supplies the remainder. The V call is TRBV7-6, the J call TRBJ1-2; D ambiguous. Trimming removed 2 bases from V and 3 bases from J, with 13 bases in between. The CDR3 sequence is 15 residues long. Germline V CDR1 and CDR2: SGHVS, FNYEAQ. CDR3 DNA (partial): TGTGCCAGCAGCTTACAACCTGAGCAGGACTATGGC. The encoded protein is CASSLQPEQDYG. The entire CDR3 sequence reads CASSLQPEQDYGYTF.

This clone was observed a few times. The read gets to within 3 residues of the CDR3 end, and the germline J gene fills in the rest. The rearrangement links TRBV7-9 to TRBJ2-7; 7 bases are a match to TRBD1. The germline gives CDR1 SEHNR, CDR2 FQNEAQ (reference sequence). V shed 5 bases, J shed 6 bases, and the junction held 10 bases outside the gene matches. The CDR3 loop spans 14 amino acids. The DNA read from the CDR3 is TGTGCCAGCAGCCTCAGAGGGGGCGTGTCCGAG. Translation gives CASSLRGGVSE. The full CDR3 is CASSLRGGVSEQYF.

The table lists this clone with many counts. CDR3 DNA (partial): TGTGCCCAGACTAGCGGGGGGGCAGATACG. It codes for CAQTSGGADT. The entire CDR3 reads CAQTSGGADTQYF. The chain uses TRBV12-3 or TRBV12-4 and TRBJ2-3; TRBD2 aligns across 14 bases. The CDR3 extends 3 residues past the end of the read, so its final part is completed from the germline J gene. This CDR3 has 13 residues. V trimming: 11 bases; J trimming: 4 bases; junction bases outside the gene matches: 2.

Points on this clone: The read falls 3 residues short of the CDR3 end, and the missing part is taken from the germline J gene. This chain links TRBV7-2 with TRBJ2-7; 11 bases map to TRBD2. J gave up 2 bases and V 4 bases, and 1 base lay outside the gene matches. This CDR3 is 14 amino acids long. Germline V lookup: CDR1 SGHTA, CDR2 FQGNSA. Partial CDR3 DNA: TGTGCCAGCAGCTCGACTAGCGGGGCCTACGAG. This encodes CASSSTSGAYE. The full CDR3 protein is CASSSTSGAYEQYF.

This clone showed up just a few times. The CDR3 DNA, read in part, is TGTGCCAGCAGTGACCCCGGGAATTCACCC. Translation gives CASSDPGNSP. The CDR3 in its entirety is CASSDPGNSPLHF. The rearrangement joins TRBV6-1 to TRBJ1-6; the D is unclear. The read falls 3 residues short of the CDR3 end, and the missing part is taken from the germline J gene. The CDR3 loop spans 13 amino acids. Looked up from germline, CDR1 is MNHNS and CDR2 is SASEGT. The germline V and J ends were trimmed by 3 bases and 7 bases, with 7 bases remaining between them.

Of note for this clone: Coverage ceases 3 residues before the CDR3 finishes, and the germline J gene fills in the end. This chain links TRBV7-8 with TRBJ2-7; 8 bases are shared with TRBD1. The CDR3 runs 16 residues. With 5 bases clipped from V and 3 bases from J, the junction kept 12 bases outside the gene matches. Germline CDR1 and CDR2: SGHVS and FQNEAQ. The chain's CDR3 is CASSVGQGASGYEQYF. CDR3 bases read: TGTGCCAGCAGCGTAGGACAGGGAGCTAGTGGCTACGAG.

At least ten counts were recorded for this clone. From the germline J gene comes the end of the CDR3, since the read stops 3 residues before it. The J gene is TRBJ1-5, the V gene TRBV19, with TRBD1 matching 7 bases. Germline V lookup: CDR1 LNHDA, CDR2 SQIVND (reference sequence). The trim removed 10 bases at V and 0 bases at J, leaving 9 bases unmatched. The CDR3 runs 15 residues. CDR3 DNA (partial): TGTGCCACCGAATTCTCAGGGGGTAGCAATCAGCCC. Amino acids: CATEFSGGSNQP. The full CDR3 protein reads CATEFSGGSNQPQHF.

As for this clone: The read terminates 3 residues before the CDR3 end, so the remaining end is supplied by the germline J gene. This rearrangement joins TRBV7-2 to TRBJ2-3, with 8 nucleotides matching TRBD2. The CDR3 is made up of 15 amino acids. V lost 5 bases, J lost 1 base, and 5 bases stayed unmatched. From germline, CDR1 is SGHTA and CDR2 FQGNSA. Partial CDR3 DNA: TGTGCCAGCAGCCCAGATAGCGGGGGCACAGATACG. It encodes CASSPDSGGTDT. The CDR3 in its entirety is CASSPDSGGTDTQYF.

Relative to its sample, this clone is large (0.1 to 1%). The read is 3 residues too short to cover the CDR3 end, so that end is filled in from the germline J gene. This chain uses TRBV12-3 or TRBV12-4 with TRBJ1-1; D might be TRBD1 (6 bases). V was shortened by 5 bases and J by 1 base, with 11 bases between the two germline ends. The CDR3 consists of 14 residues. The CDR3: CASSPIQGNTEAFF. CDR3 DNA (partial): TGTGCCAGCAGTCCAATACAGGGGAACACTGAA.

This clone was seen repeatedly, ten times or more. Read sequence stops 3 residues before the CDR3 end, and the germline J gene provides the missing end. This sequence joins TRBV5-1 and TRBJ2-2; D is unresolved. Looked up from germline, CDR1 is SGHRS and CDR2 is YFSETQ. CDR3 size: 12 residues. Between the trimmed V and J ends, which lost 1 base and 5 bases, there was a span of 3 bases. The CDR3 bases that were read are TGCGCCAGCAGCTTGCAAACCGGGGAG. Protein product: CASSLQTGE. The full-length CDR3 reads as CASSLQTGELFF.

This clone was counted between two and nine times. The read gets to within 3 residues of the CDR3 end, and the germline J gene fills in the rest. The chain uses TRBV7-3 and TRBJ2-7; a weak D match, TRBD2 (7 bases). CDR1 and CDR2 from the germline V gene are SGHTA and FQGTGA. CDR3 size: 18 residues. Trimming cost V 1 base and J 5 bases, with 24 bases left between them. The CDR3: CASSLIGGGGPGRDEQYF. CDR3 bases read: TGTGCCAGCAGCTTAATAGGCGGCGGGGGCCCAGGAAGGGACGAG.

The CDR3 spells CASSLTGRTEAFF. The part of the CDR3 DNA that was read is TGCGCCAGCAGCTTAACAGGGCGGACTGAA. This chain connects TRBV5-1 to TRBJ1-1; maybe TRBD1 (6 bases). The CDR3 goes on 3 residues after the read ends, and that part is filled in from the germline J gene. Germline V gene data show CDR1 as SGHRS and CDR2 as YFSETQ. With 2 bases removed from V and 5 bases from J, the gap between germline ends came to 10 bases. CDR3 size: 13 residues. The variable domain in full, with the rest retrieved from reference TRBV5-1 and TRBJ1-1, is KAGVTQTPRYLIKTRGQQVTLSCSPISGHRSVSWYQQTPGQGLQFLFEYFSETQRNKGNFPGRFSGRQFSNSRSEMNVSTLELGDSALYLCASSLTGRTEAFFGQGTRLTVV.

As regards this clone: Sequencing ends 3 residues short of the CDR3 end; the germline J gene provides the rest. The rearrangement joins TRBV19 to TRBJ2-5; the D gene could be TRBD1 or TRBD2 (5 bases each). Germline CDR1 is LNHDA and CDR2 is SQIVND (reference sequence). Trimming shortened V by 4 bases and J by 3 bases, and 12 bases separated the two germline ends. CDR3 length: 14 amino acids. CDR3 residues: CASSRGAAKETQYF. The covered CDR3 bases are TGTGCCAGTAGTAGAGGGGCAGCCAAAGAGACC.

By proportion, this clone is large. The read halts 3 residues ahead of the CDR3 end, with the missing end drawn from the germline J gene. This sequence joins TRBV11-1 and TRBJ2-5, with D possibly matching TRBD2 (5 bases). Deletions cut 3 bases from V and 2 bases from J, with 7 bases between. Germline assignment: CDR1 SGHAT and CDR2 FQDESV (reference sequence). The CDR3 consists of 13 residues. CDR3 DNA (partial): TGTGCCAGCAGCTTTGCGGGTCAAGAGACC. As protein: CASSFAGQET. The complete CDR3 protein is CASSFAGQETQYF. The full variable domain, its missing parts supplied by reference TRBV11-1 and TRBJ2-5, is EAEVAQSPRYKITEKSQAVAFWCDPISGHATLYWYRQILGQGPELLVQFQDESVVDDSQLPKDRFSAERLKGVDSTLKIQPAELGDSAMYLCASSFAGQETQYFGPGTRLLVL.

This clone occurred a few times. Sequencing ends 3 residues short of the CDR3 end; the germline J gene provides the rest. The chain carries TRBV7-3 and TRBJ1-2, with D perhaps TRBD1 (6 bases). The germline V gene encodes CDR1 SGHTA and CDR2 FQGTGA. This CDR3 spans 13 amino acids. V lost 4 bases and J 6 bases, leaving 12 bases between the germline ends. The chain's CDR3 is CASSYDRQNGYTF. Partial CDR3 DNA: TGTGCCAGCAGCTATGACAGGCAAAATGGC.

At least ten counts were recorded for this clone. The read ends 3 residues before the CDR3 terminus; that terminus is restored from the germline J gene. The rearrangement links TRBV4-1 to TRBJ2-3; D might be TRBD1 (6 bases). This CDR3 has 14 residues. V dropped 3 bases and J dropped 4 bases, with 11 bases sitting between them. CDR1 MGHRA and CDR2 YSYEKL come from the germline V gene. The CDR3 bases that were read are TGCGCCAGCAGCCAGGGGGCAGTCCCAGATACG. This codes for CASSQGAVPDT. From start to end, the CDR3 is CASSQGAVPDTQYF.